Below, 23 T cell receptor beta chains from the same sample are listed, as sequenced in a study of T cells in Graves' hyperthyroidism and ophthalmopathy. Researchers took RNA transcripts and amplified the TCR beta CDR3 regions from them. A set of HTBI primers served as the primers for a first-round RT-PCR of the TCR CDR3. In TCRdb, the multiplex PCR reads were re-called with MiXCR into one record per CDR3 protein. The sample shows some 510,000 distinct CDR3 sequences, about 20% of them seen only once. Sample: blood. These receptors were collected from a man aged 18 to 30 with Graves' hyperthyroidism.

This clonotype has more than one count but fewer than ten. CDR3 protein: CASSPRVAASYEQYF. DNA of the CDR3: TGTGCCAGCAGCCCCCGGGTAGCGGCTTCCTACGAGCAGTACTTC. This sequence joins TRBV13 and TRBJ2-7; possible D gene TRBD2, 6 bases. Germline loops: CDR1 PRHDT, CDR2 FYEKMQ (reference sequence). There are 15 residues in the CDR3. V was pared by 5 bases and J by 1 base, with 15 bases between.

This clonotype was found many times. The V and J genes are TRBV2 and TRBJ1-5, with 8 bases fitting TRBD1. J lost 4 bases, V lost 8 bases, and 1 base had no gene match. This CDR3 is built from 12 residues. Germline loops: CDR1 SNHLY, CDR2 FYNNEI. In nucleotides, the CDR3 is TGTGCCAGCGGGGACAGGAATCAGCCCCAGCATTTT. It codes for CASGDRNQPQHF. The whole variable domain, remainder taken from reference TRBV2 and TRBJ1-5, is EPEVTQTPSHQVTQMGQEVILRCVPISNHLYFYWYRQILGQKVEFLVSFYNNEISEKSEIFDDQFSVERPDGSNFTLKIRSTKLEDSAMYFCASGDRNQPQHFGDGTRLSIL.

Of note for this clonotype: A junction end diverges from the germline sequence, so it may reflect a read error. V and J are TRBV28 and TRBJ2-5; TRBD1 aligns across 10 bases. Germline V gene sequence: CDR1 MDHEN, CDR2 SYDVKM. The CDR3 consists of 19 residues. The CDR3 spells CASSLGWGGTGDLQETKYF. CDR3 bases: TGTGCCAGCAGTTTAGGTTGGGGCGGGACAGGGGATTTACAAGAGACCAAGTACTTC.

This chain joins TRBV28 and TRBJ2-7; the match to TRBD2 covers 8 bases. The junction had 11 bases not matched to a gene; V was cut back by 6 bases and J by 4 bases. This CDR3 is 15 amino acids long. Looked up from germline, CDR1 is MDHEN and CDR2 is SYDVKM. In DNA form, the CDR3 reads TGTGCCAGCAGCCAGGGCACTCGCGGGAGGTACGAGCAGTACTTC. Protein product: CASSQGTRGRYEQYF. The entire variable domain, with the rest obtained from reference TRBV28 and TRBJ2-7, is as follows: DVKVTQSSRYLVKRTGEKVFLECVQDMDHENMFWYRQDPGLGLRLIYFSYDVKMKEKGDIPEGYSVSREKKERFSLILESASTNQTSMYLCASSQGTRGRYEQYFGPGTRLTVT.

This clonotype has only a few counts. CDR3 in amino acids: CASSLLKGANTEAFF. The CDR3 coding sequence is TGTGCCAGCAGTTTATTGAAGGGCGCGAACACTGAAGCTTTCTTT. The chain couples TRBV28 to TRBJ1-1; no reliable D call. The CDR3 is 15 residues long. Germline CDR1 is MDHEN and CDR2 is SYDVKM. V lost 1 base, J lost 1 base, and 10 bases lay in between.

This clonotype was detected a few times. The V call is TRBV5-1, the J call TRBJ2-4, with a weak D call TRBD1 (6 bases). The CDR3 is made up of 16 amino acids. V lost 0 bases and J lost 3, with 13 bases in between. CDR1 is SGHRS and CDR2 is YFSETQ in the germline V gene. CDR3 loop: CASSLAPGASKNIQYF. The CDR3 region has the DNA TGCGCCAGCAGCTTGGCGCCAGGGGCAAGCAAAAACATTCAGTACTTC.

This clonotype was observed at least ten times. The chain links TRBV6-1 to TRBJ2-5; D may be TRBD1 or TRBD2 (5 bases each). The CDR3 is 15 amino acids. Germline lookup yields CDR1 MNHNS and CDR2 SASEGT. V was pared by 5 bases and J by 3 bases, with 16 bases between. The CDR3 spells CASSPEGRIKETQYF. Written as DNA, the CDR3 is TGTGCCAGCAGTCCCGAGGGGAGAATCAAAGAGACCCAGTACTTC.

The chain has TRBV5-1 and TRBJ2-7; D is perhaps TRBD1 (6 bases). Germline V gene sequence: CDR1 SGHRS, CDR2 YFSETQ. This CDR3 contains 14 residues. The V end lost 6 bases, the J end lost 0 bases, and 13 bases lay between the germline ends. The CDR3 sequence is CASNDDRPSYEQYF. CDR3 DNA sequence: TGCGCCAGCAACGATGACAGGCCCTCCTACGAGCAGTACTTC.

This clonotype was recorded at least ten times. The rearrangement uses TRBV12-3 or TRBV12-4 and TRBJ2-2; D gene unclear. Trimming took off 6 bases at V and 7 bases at J, with 15 bases between the two ends. The CDR3 is 14 amino acids. CDR3 sequence: CASSPLVVSGELFF. DNA for the CDR3: TGTGCCAGCAGCCCCTTAGTTGTGAGCGGGGAGCTGTTTTTT.

This clonotype was counted ten times or more. The rearrangement links TRBV7-2 to TRBJ2-4, with D hard to call. The CDR3 has 15 residues. The V gene lost 2 bases and the J gene lost 1 base, with 9 bases spanning the gap. Germline values: CDR1 SGHTA, CDR2 FQGNSA. In DNA form, the CDR3 reads TGTGCCAGCAGCTTACGTCGGCAGGCCAAAAACATTCAGTACTTC. Translating gives CASSLRRQAKNIQYF. Looking up the rest from reference TRBV7-2 and TRBJ2-4 gives the full variable domain: GAGVSQSPSNKVTEKGKDVELRCDPISGHTALYWYRQSLGQGLEFLIYFQGNSAPDKSGLPSDRFSAERTGGSVSTLTIQRTQQEDSAVYLCASSLRRQAKNIQYFGAGTRLSVL.

This clonotype has a count of ten or more. The chain couples TRBV27 to TRBJ1-5, with 10 bases identical to TRBD1. CDR1 and CDR2 (germline): MNHEY, SMNVEV (reference sequence). The CDR3 is made up of 18 amino acids. V lost 6 bases and J lost 6; bases outside the gene matches: 17. The CDR3 loop reads CASSTMDRGNLTSQPQHF. In DNA form, the CDR3 reads TGTGCCAGCAGCACTATGGACAGGGGGAACCTTACGAGTCAGCCCCAGCATTTT.

This clonotype was seen at least ten times. The chain recombines TRBV28 with TRBJ1-2, with a weak D call TRBD1 (6 bases). The CDR3 contains 15 residues. The germline V gene encodes CDR1 MDHEN and CDR2 SYDVKM. Trimming stripped 3 bases from V and 6 bases from J, with 17 bases between. Here the CDR3 reads CASSLSSQGSDGYTF. DNA for the CDR3: TGTGCCAGCAGTTTGTCCTCTCAGGGGAGCGATGGCTACACCTTC.

This rearrangement joins TRBV18 to TRBJ2-5; D not certain. V lost 3 bases, J lost 0 bases, and 14 bases lay in between. This CDR3 contains 16 residues. Per germline, CDR1 KGHSH and CDR2 LQKENI. CDR3 loop: CASSPWIARNQETQYF. The CDR3 coding sequence is TGTGCCAGCTCACCGTGGATCGCCAGGAACCAAGAGACCCAGTACTTC.

A few counts support this clonotype. This chain joins TRBV5-4 and TRBJ1-1, with unresolved D. The V gene's germline CDR1 is SGHNT and CDR2 YYREEE (reference sequence). V was shortened by 4 bases and J by 0 bases, with 16 bases between the two germline ends. The CDR3 has 16 amino acids. The CDR3 DNA reads TGTGCCAGCAGCACTGATCTCAGCGTAATGAACACTGAAGCTTTCTTT. Its translation: CASSTDLSVMNTEAFF.

This clonotype appeared many times. The CDR3: CASSTRDTYNQPQHF. In DNA, the CDR3 is TGTGCCAGCAGTACCCGGGACACCTACAATCAGCCCCAGCATTTT. The chain combines TRBV6-1 with TRBJ1-5, with a possible D match to TRBD1 (6 bases). The length of the CDR3 is 15 residues. Trimming removed 5 bases from V and 3 bases from J, with 14 bases in between. CDR1 is MNHNS, CDR2 SASEGT, per germline.

This clonotype was observed a few times. V and J are TRBV12-3 or TRBV12-4 and TRBJ1-1; no firm D call. This CDR3 is 15 amino acids long. V was shortened by 2 bases and J by 0 bases, with 10 bases between the two germline ends. DNA of the CDR3: TGTGCCAGCAGTTTATATGGAAACTTGAACACTGAAGCTTTCTTT. It specifies CASSLYGNLNTEAFF.

V and J are TRBV2 and TRBJ1-5; D ambiguous. Germline assignment: CDR1 SNHLY and CDR2 FYNNEI. CDR3 length: 12 amino acids. V gave up 8 bases and J gave up 13 bases, with 18 bases separating them. This CDR3 is CASGMTSGPQHF. The CDR3 DNA follows: TGTGCCAGCGGAATGACGTCTGGGCCTCAGCATTTT.

This clonotype was recorded a few times. This chain uses TRBV7-9 with TRBJ2-5, with D uncertain. The V end lost 5 bases, the J end lost 5 bases, and 18 bases lay between the germline ends. This CDR3 has 15 residues. The germline CDR1 and CDR2 sequences are SEHNR and FQNEAQ (reference sequence). CDR3 sequence reads: CASSPRFGQYETQYF. The CDR3 nucleotides are TGTGCCAGCAGCCCCCGCTTTGGGCAGTATGAGACCCAGTACTTC.

This clonotype was counted at least ten times. This sequence joins TRBV12-3 or TRBV12-4 and TRBJ2-5; D not resolved. V was pared by 4 bases and J by 5 bases, with 5 bases between. The CDR3 is 11 amino acids. For the CDR3, the DNA is TGTGCCAGCAGTTCGGTGGAGACCCAGTACTTC. Translation gives CASSSVETQYF.

Ten or more counts support this clonotype. The chain carries TRBV5-4 and TRBJ2-6; possibly TRBD2 for D (7 bases). CDR3 size: 22 residues. Germline lookup yields CDR1 SGHNT and CDR2 YYREEE (reference sequence). Trimming shortened V by 0 bases and J by 0 bases, and 25 bases separated the two germline ends. CDR3 nucleotides: TGTGCCAGCAGCTTGGCTGGGGTCCTGTGGGGCGGGGGCCCCTCTGGGGCCAACGTCCTGACTTTC. This translates into CASSLAGVLWGGGPSGANVLTF. Full variable domain (outside the CDR3, taken from reference TRBV5-4 and TRBJ2-6): ETGVTQSPTHLIKTRGQQVTLRCSSQSGHNTVSWYQQALGQGPQFIFQYYREEENGRGNFPPRFSGLQFPNYSSELNVNALELDDSALYLCASSLAGVLWGGGPSGANVLTFGAGSRLTVL.

This clonotype has at least ten counts. The chain employs TRBV28 and TRBJ2-7; the D is unclear. This CDR3 is built from 14 residues. Germline V gives CDR1 MDHEN, CDR2 SYDVKM. V shed 3 bases and J shed 3 bases, with 12 bases lying between them. The CDR3 here is CASSFGVSFYEQYF. The CDR3 DNA sequence: TGTGCCAGCAGTTTTGGTGTGAGCTTCTACGAGCAGTACTTC.

The chain has TRBV7-3 and TRBJ1-5; maybe TRBD1 (5 bases). This CDR3 contains 16 residues. CDR1 SGHTA and CDR2 FQGTGA come from the germline V gene. V lost 5 bases to trimming and J lost 6 bases, with 20 bases between them. For the CDR3, the DNA is TGTGCCAGCAGCCCGGAGACAGTTTCGGTTACTCAGCCCCAGCATTTT. This encodes CASSPETVSVTQPQHF.

This clonotype was seen at least ten times. The chain combines TRBV12-3 or TRBV12-4 with TRBJ2-2; 9 bases are a match to TRBD2. The length of the CDR3 is 17 residues. The V and J ends lost 3 bases and 5 bases, in that order; junction bases with no gene match: 10. Here the CDR3 reads CASSFGLAGVGTGELFF. The CDR3 bases are TGTGCCAGCAGTTTCGGTTTAGCGGGAGTGGGGACCGGGGAGCTGTTTTTT.